This T cell receptor (beta chain) was captured by sequencing in a study of blood T cells in healthy people across ages. The study, taken as a whole, reports: A strong correlation was found between TCR beta diversity and the percentage of naive T cells.

As concerns this clonotype: Its target is not known.

V lost 1 base, J lost 10 bases, and 10 bases lay in between. Germline CDR1 and CDR2: SGHDN and FVKESK. The CDR3 contains 13 residues. Primers used in a second PCR of about 6 to 11 cycles were a sample-barcoded 5' primer and a J-beta primer mix. TCRdb independently ran MiXCR on the 5' RACE reads; one entry per CDR3 protein. The sample lists under 1,000,000 distinct CDR3 sequences, 46% occurring once. Extractions gave at least 6 micrograms of total RNA per sample. The source material was blood. The chain uses TRBV14 and TRBJ1-4; D gene unclear. The sequence derives from an elderly man in good health. The CDR3 DNA reads TGTGCCAGCAGCCAAGTAACGGAGGGAAAACTGTTTTTT. It codes for CASSQVTEGKLFF. Supplemented by reference TRBV14 and TRBJ1-4, the full variable domain reads EAGVTQFPSHSVIEKGQTVTLRCDPISGHDNLYWYRRVMGKEIKFLLHFVKESKQDESGMPNNRFLAERTGGTYSTLKVQPAELEDSGVYFCASSQVTEGKLFFGSGTQLSVL.